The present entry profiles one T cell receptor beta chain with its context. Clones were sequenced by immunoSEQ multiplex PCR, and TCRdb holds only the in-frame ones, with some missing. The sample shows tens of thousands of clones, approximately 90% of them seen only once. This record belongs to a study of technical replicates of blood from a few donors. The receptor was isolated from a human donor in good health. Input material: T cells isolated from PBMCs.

CDR3 protein: CASSLGSPGSFYGYTF. The CDR3 coding sequence is TGTGCCAGCAGCTTAGGGTCCCCAGGCTCATTCTATGGCTACACCTTC. The V call is TRBV7-3, the J call TRBJ1-2; D not certain. This CDR3 region has 16 residues. Germline CDR1 and CDR2: SGHTA and FQGTGA. The ends were cut back, 2 bases at V and 4 bases at J, with 17 bases in the middle.